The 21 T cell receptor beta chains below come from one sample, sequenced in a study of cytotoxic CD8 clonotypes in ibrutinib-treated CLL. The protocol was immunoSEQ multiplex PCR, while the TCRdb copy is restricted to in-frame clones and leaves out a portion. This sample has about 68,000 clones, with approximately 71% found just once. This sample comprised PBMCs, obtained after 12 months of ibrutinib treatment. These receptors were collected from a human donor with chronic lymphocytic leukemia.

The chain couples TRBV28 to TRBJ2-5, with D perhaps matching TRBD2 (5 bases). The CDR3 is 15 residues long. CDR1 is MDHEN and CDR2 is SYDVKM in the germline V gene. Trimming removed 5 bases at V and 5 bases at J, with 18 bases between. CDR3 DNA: TGTGCCAGCAGTCCCACGATCGGGGTAGTGGAGACCCAGTACTTC. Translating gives CASSPTIGVVETQYF.

The chain's CDR3 is CASSRGSDRETQYF. The CDR3 DNA sequence: TGTGCCAGCAGTAGAGGTAGCGACAGAGAGACCCAGTACTTC. V and J are TRBV6-5 and TRBJ2-5; D may correspond to TRBD1 or TRBD2 (5 bases each). The CDR3 is 14 residues long. CDR1 and CDR2 from the germline V gene are MNHEY and SVGAGI. The V end was cut by 5 bases, the J end by 4 bases, with 14 bases between.

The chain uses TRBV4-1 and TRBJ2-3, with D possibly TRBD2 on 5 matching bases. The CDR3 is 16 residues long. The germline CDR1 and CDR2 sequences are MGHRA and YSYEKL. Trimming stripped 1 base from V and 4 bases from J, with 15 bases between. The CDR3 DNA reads TGCGCCAGCAGCCAAGTCGGCGGAGGAGGAGCAGATACGCAGTATTTT. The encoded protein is CASSQVGGGGADTQYF.

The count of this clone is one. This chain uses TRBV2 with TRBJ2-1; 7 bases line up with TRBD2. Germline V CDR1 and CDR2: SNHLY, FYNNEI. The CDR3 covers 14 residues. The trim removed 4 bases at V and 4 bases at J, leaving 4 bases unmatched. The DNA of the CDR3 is TGTGCCAGCAGTGGAAGCGGGGCTTACAATGAGCAGTTCTTC. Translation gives CASSGSGAYNEQFF.

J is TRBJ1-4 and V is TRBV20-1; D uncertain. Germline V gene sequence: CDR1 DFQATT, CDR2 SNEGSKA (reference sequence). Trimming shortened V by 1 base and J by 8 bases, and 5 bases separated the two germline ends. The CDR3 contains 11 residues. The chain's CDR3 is CSARVREKLFF. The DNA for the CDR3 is TGCAGTGCTAGAGTCAGGGAAAAACTGTTTTTT.

DNA for the CDR3: TGTGCCTGGACAGGGGGGCCGAATCAGCCCCAGCATTTT. Its translation is CAWTGGPNQPQHF. The V call is TRBV30, the J call TRBJ1-5; 7 positions agree with TRBD1. Germline CDR1 is GTSNPN and CDR2 is SVGIG (reference sequence). The V and J ends lost 4 bases and 4 bases, in that order; junction bases with no gene match: 4. The CDR3 loop spans 13 amino acids. Full variable domain (rest looked up from reference TRBV30 and TRBJ1-5): SQTIHQWPATLVQPVGSPLSLECTVEGTSNPNLYWYRQAAGRGLQLLFYSVGIGQISSEVPQNLSASRPQDRQFILSSKKLLLSDSGFYLCAWTGGPNQPQHFGDGTRLSIL.

The CDR3: CASMPRGRGETQYF. In DNA, the CDR3 is TGTGCCAGCATGCCCAGGGGGCGCGGAGAGACCCAGTACTTC. The chain uses TRBV5-4 and TRBJ2-5, with 8 bases aligning to TRBD1. Germline-derived CDR1 and CDR2 are SGHNT and YYREEE (reference sequence). V lost 6 bases and J lost 4; bases outside the gene matches: 8. The CDR3 runs 14 residues. Based on the CDR3 plus reference TRBV5-4 and TRBJ2-5, the full variable domain is ETGVTQSPTHLIKTRGQQVTLRCSSQSGHNTVSWYQQALGQGPQFIFQYYREEENGRGNFPPRFSGLQFPNYSSELNVNALELDDSALYLCASMPRGRGETQYFGPGTRLLVL.

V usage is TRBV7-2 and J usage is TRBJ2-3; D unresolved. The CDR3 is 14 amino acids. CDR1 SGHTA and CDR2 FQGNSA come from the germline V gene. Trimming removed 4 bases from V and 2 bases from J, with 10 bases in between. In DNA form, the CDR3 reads TGTGCCAGCAGCTGGTCTGTCTCCACAGATACGCAGTATTTT. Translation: CASSWSVSTDTQYF.

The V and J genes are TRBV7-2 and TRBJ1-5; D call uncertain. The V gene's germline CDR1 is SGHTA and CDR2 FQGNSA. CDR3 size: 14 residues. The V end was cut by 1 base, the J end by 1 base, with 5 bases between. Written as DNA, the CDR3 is TGTGCCAGCAGCTTAGACAGAAGCAATCAGCCCCAGCATTTT. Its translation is CASSLDRSNQPQHF.

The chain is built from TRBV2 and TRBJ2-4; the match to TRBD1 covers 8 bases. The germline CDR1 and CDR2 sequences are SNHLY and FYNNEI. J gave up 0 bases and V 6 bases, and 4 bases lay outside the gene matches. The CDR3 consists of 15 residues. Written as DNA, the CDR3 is TGTGCCAGCAGCCTCAGGGGGCAAGCCAAAAACATTCAGTACTTC. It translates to CASSLRGQAKNIQYF. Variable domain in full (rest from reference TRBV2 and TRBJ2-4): EPEVTQTPSHQVTQMGQEVILRCVPISNHLYFYWYRQILGQKVEFLVSFYNNEISEKSEIFDDQFSVERPDGSNFTLKIRSTKLEDSAMYFCASSLRGQAKNIQYFGAGTRLSVL.

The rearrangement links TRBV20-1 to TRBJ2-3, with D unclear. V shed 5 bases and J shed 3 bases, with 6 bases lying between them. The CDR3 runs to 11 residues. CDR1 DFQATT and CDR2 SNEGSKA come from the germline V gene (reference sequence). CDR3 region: CSADLTDTQYF. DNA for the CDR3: TGCAGTGCTGATCTTACAGATACGCAGTATTTT.

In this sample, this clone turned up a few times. Here the CDR3 DNA reads TGTGCCAGCAGGGGAAGGGACAGGGTAGCTCCAGGGACCCAGTACTTC. Its translation is CASRGRDRVAPGTQYF. This chain joins TRBV28 and TRBJ2-5; TRBD1 matches 9 bases. CDR1 is MDHEN and CDR2 is SYDVKM in the germline V gene. The J segment lost 7 bases and the V segment lost 6 bases, leaving 15 bases of the junction unmatched. The CDR3 contains 16 residues. The full variable domain, rest sourced from reference TRBV28 and TRBJ2-5, is DVKVTQSSRYLVKRTGEKVFLECVQDMDHENMFWYRQDPGLGLRLIYFSYDVKMKEKGDIPEGYSVSREKKERFSLILESASTNQTSMYLCASRGRDRVAPGTQYFGPGTRLLVL.

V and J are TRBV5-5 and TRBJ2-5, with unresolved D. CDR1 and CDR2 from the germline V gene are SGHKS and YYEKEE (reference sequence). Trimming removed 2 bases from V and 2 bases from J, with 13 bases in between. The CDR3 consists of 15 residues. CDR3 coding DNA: TGTGCCAGCAGCTTAACGACCTCAGAGCAAGAGACCCAGTACTTC. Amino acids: CASSLTTSEQETQYF.

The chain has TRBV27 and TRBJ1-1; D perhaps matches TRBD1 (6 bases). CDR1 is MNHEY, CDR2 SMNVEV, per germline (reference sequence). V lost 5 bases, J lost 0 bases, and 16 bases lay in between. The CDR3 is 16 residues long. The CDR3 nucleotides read TGTGCCAGCAGTGCACACCGGGACACATTGAACACTGAAGCTTTCTTT. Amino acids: CASSAHRDTLNTEAFF.

The CDR3 DNA sequence: TGCGCCAGCAGCCAAGGCCGGACTAGCGCTGTGGATACGCAGTATTTT. Translating gives CASSQGRTSAVDTQYF. The chain has TRBV4-3 and TRBJ2-3, with 9 bases lining up with TRBD2. The CDR3 runs to 16 residues. J lost 6 bases, V lost 1 base, and 8 bases had no gene match. CDR1 is LGHNA, CDR2 YSLEER, per germline.

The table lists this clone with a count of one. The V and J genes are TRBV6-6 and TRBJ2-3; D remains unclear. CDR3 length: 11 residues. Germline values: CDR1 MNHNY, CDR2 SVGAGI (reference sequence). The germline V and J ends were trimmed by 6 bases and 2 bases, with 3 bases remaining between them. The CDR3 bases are TGTGCCAGCAGCCTCACAGATACGCAGTATTTT. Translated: CASSLTDTQYF.

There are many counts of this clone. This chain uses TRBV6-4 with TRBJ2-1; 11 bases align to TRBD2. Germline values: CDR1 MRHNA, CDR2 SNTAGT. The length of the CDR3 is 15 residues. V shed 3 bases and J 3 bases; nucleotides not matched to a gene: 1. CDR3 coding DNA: TGTGCCAGCAGTGAACTAGCGGGGGACTACAATGAGCAGTTCTTC. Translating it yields CASSELAGDYNEQFF.

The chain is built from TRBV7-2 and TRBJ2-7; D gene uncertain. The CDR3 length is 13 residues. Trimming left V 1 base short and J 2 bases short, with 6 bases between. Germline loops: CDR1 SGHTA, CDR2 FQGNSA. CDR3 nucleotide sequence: TGTGCCAGCAGCTTAGTTTGGGCCTACGAGCAGTACTTC. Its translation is CASSLVWAYEQYF. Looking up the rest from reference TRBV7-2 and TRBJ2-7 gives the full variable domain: GAGVSQSPSNKVTEKGKDVELRCDPISGHTALYWYRQSLGQGLEFLIYFQGNSAPDKSGLPSDRFSAERTGGSVSTLTIQRTQQEDSAVYLCASSLVWAYEQYFGPGTRLTVT.

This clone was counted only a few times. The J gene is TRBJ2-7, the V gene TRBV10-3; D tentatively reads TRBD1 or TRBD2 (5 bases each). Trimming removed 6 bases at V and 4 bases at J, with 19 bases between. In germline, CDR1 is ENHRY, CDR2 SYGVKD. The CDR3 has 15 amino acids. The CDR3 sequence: CAIRRGPRSRYEQYF. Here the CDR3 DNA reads TGTGCCATCAGACGGGGACCACGAAGCCGTTACGAGCAGTACTTC.

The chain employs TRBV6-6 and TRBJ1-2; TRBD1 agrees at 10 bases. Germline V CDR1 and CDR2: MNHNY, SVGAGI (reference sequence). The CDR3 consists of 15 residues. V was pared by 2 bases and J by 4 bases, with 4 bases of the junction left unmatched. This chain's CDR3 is CASSYATGGSYGYTF. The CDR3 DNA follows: TGTGCCAGCAGTTACGCGACAGGGGGCAGCTATGGCTACACCTTC.

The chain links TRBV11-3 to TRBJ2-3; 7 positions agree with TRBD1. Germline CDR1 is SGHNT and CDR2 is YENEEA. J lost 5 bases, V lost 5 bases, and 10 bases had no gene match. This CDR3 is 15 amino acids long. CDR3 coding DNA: TGTGCCAGCAGCCCGGGACAGCTCTCGGGAGATACGCAGTATTTT. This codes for CASSPGQLSGDTQYF.